The sequence of this TCR beta chain was determined in a study of OX40 agonist ivuxolimab in advanced cancers. Overall study: Patients received the agonistic anti-OX40 (CD134) antibody ivuxolimab. Study-wide results and limits: Among the nonresponders, some also had low normalized T-cell clonal expansion.

Libraries were prepared by immunoSEQ multiplex PCR; TCRdb keeps only in-frame clonotypes and omits some of them. Altogether 75,000 to 90,000 clones are present, about 93% being singletons, with the ten largest covering about 1.1%. The CDR3 has 16 residues. With 2 bases removed from V and 1 base from J, the gap between germline ends came to 12 bases. Per the germline V gene, CDR1 is LNHDA and CDR2 is SQIVND (reference sequence). On this clone: No antigen is known for it.

The chain uses TRBV19 and TRBJ2-1; D gene unclear. The clonotype originates from an adult with an advanced solid tumor such as melanoma, head and neck, liver or kidney cancer. Sample: CD4+ or CD8+ T cells sorted from blood, taken in a trial of the OX40 agonist ivuxolimab. The CDR3 DNA reads TGTGCCAGTAGTATAAATTCTGGGTTTTCCTACAATGAGCAGTTCTTC. Its translation is CASSINSGFSYNEQFF.